This T cell receptor beta chain originates from a study of T cells in Graves' hyperthyroidism and ophthalmopathy. Trimming pared 8 bases from V and 0 bases from J, leaving 9 bases between. The CDR3 runs 13 residues. Germline values: CDR1 ENHRY, CDR2 SYGVKD. In patients aged 18 to 65, hyperthyroidism was newly diagnosed, with duration under 2 months. Reasons for excluding patients were uncontrolled infection, other autoimmune disease, pregnancy or lactation. RNA transcripts gave rise to amplified TCR beta CDR3 regions. TCR CDR3 regions were first amplified by RT-PCR with HTBI primers. MiXCR, run by TCRdb on the multiplex PCR reads, gives a single entry per CDR3 protein. The repertoire holds roughly 290,000 distinct CDR3 sequences, with less than 15% as singletons. This clonotype came up many times.

The clonotype comes from a woman in her twenties or thirties with Graves' hyperthyroidism that later progressed to Graves' ophthalmopathy. J is TRBJ2-3 and V is TRBV10-3; D is perhaps TRBD1 (6 bases). The sample taken for sequencing was blood. The CDR3 region has the DNA TGTGCCATCTTACAGGGTAGCACAGATACGCAGTATTTT. Its translation is CAILQGSTDTQYF.